This TCR beta chain emerged from a study of control samples from healthy donors and cancer patients. Profiled with immunoSEQ multiplex PCR; TCRdb holds only in-frame clones, not every one. The table lists about 200,000 clones, roughly nine tenths of them singletons. The CDR3 is 16 amino acids. The chain carries TRBV21-1 and TRBJ2-3; TRBD2 is the table's D call and was not checked against the DNA. TRBV21-1 is termed a pseudogene. The clonotype was recovered from a man aged 25 to 40 in good health. Sample: blood. The chain's CDR3 is CASSGRAGGHTDTQYF. CDR3 DNA: TGTGCCAGCAGCGGACGAGCGGGGGGGCATACAGATACGCAGTATTTT.